This TCR beta chain was profiled in a study of T cells in Graves' hyperthyroidism and ophthalmopathy. TCR beta CDR3 sequences were amplified from RNA transcripts. An initial round of RT-PCR targeting the TCR CDR3 relied on the HTBI primer set. TCRdb re-analysed the multiplex PCR reads in MiXCR, keeping a single row per CDR3 protein. The sample shows around 520,000 distinct CDR3 sequences, around a quarter of them seen only once. This clonotype has a count of ten or more. The source of this sequence is a woman aged 25 to 39 with Graves' ophthalmopathy. The sequenced sample consisted of blood.

The CDR3 nucleotides read TGTGCCAGCAGCGTAGAGGGGAGCAACTCTGGAAACACCATATATTTT. Translating it yields CASSVEGSNSGNTIYF. The V gene is TRBV9, the J gene TRBJ1-3; D might be TRBD1 (5 bases). The CDR3 sequence is 16 residues long. V was shortened by 0 bases and J by 0 bases, with 10 bases between the two germline ends. Germline V gene data show CDR1 as SGDLS and CDR2 as YYNGEE.